This TCR beta chain was identified during a study of T cell repertoires in cytomegalovirus infection. Germline lookup yields CDR1 LNHDA and CDR2 SQIVND (reference sequence). V gave up 5 bases and J gave up 6 bases, with 7 bases separating them. This CDR3 is built from 11 residues. Points on this clonotype: Antigen specificity is unknown.

Study-level findings and limits: The study identified carriers of CMV plus the relevant HLA from cumulative public TCR beta family frequency. HLA-C-restricted CMV clonotypes gave the most frequent clonotype in two of eight donors.

A single record per CDR3 protein comes from TCRdb applying MiXCR to the reads. The top ten hold approximately 8.2% of the sample, which has about 600,000 distinct CDR3 sequences, roughly 26% seen once. V is TRBV19 and J is TRBJ1-2; D gene ambiguous. The sequence derives from a human donor in good health (CMV status not recorded). Some clones in this sample may be carry-over from other donors' samples. Sequences were obtained from CD8+ T cells from PBMCs. The DNA for the CDR3 is TGTGCCAGTAGTCGTCAGCATGGCTACACCTTC. It specifies CASSRQHGYTF.